One TCR beta chain is described in this entry. This clonotype occurred a few times. Its antigen is still unknown. The input lacks base qualities; no much larger clone sits a single base away. The library was generated by RT-PCR. TCRdb lists the instrument as Illumina HiSeq 2500. The public reads were run again by TCRdb, first through fastp at Q25 and then through MiXCR, and only productive beta chains were kept. Each CDR3 protein gets just one entry, which takes the most common genes and DNA from the rows behind it. The sample data list approximately 490,000 distinct CDR3 sequences, and about 7.2% of these were observed just once. The ten largest make up roughly 13% of the sample. From the germline V gene, CDR1 is SGHAT and CDR2 is FQNNGV. The CDR3 sequence holds 14 residues, the cysteine and phenylalanine included. The retained sequence is limited to the CDR3, 42 bases, with the frame set at the first base. Trimming costs V 5 bases and J 1 base, and their ends lie 12 bases apart.

These data belong to a study of response to subunit inactivated influenza vaccine (dated by TCRdb to the late 2010s). In the study overall: Deep quantitative profiling of the T cell receptor repertoire was used in the study to follow responses to a trivalent subunit inactivated influenza vaccine.

What the research found in general, with its limitations: It was suggested by the authors that each seasonal influenza vaccination may recruit only a limited number of new T cells.

This specimen consisted of PBMCs from blood, obtained roughly 24 months after vaccination. This clonotype was sampled from a man aged 50 to 69 who received an inactivated influenza vaccine. Donor details come from another sample of the same person, matched by shared clones. The rearranged segments are TRBV11-2 and TRBJ2-7; 5 matching bases give a weak D call of TRBD2. The sequenced DNA is TGTGCCAGCAGCACCGGGAAGGGTTCCTACGAGCAGTACTTC. Its protein product is CASSTGKGSYEQYF.